This paragraph reports one T cell receptor beta chain. Its antigen remains unidentified. The data were taken from a study of T cell repertoires in cytomegalovirus infection. Study-wide points: The ex vivo response showed dominance by HLA-C-restricted CMV-specific TCR beta clonotypes.

The CDR3 sequence is 15 residues long. The trim removed 10 bases at V and 1 base at J, leaving 12 bases unmatched. CDR1 and CDR2 (germline): SNHLY, FYNNEI. Using its own MiXCR run on the reads, TCRdb lists one record per CDR3 protein. Here the sample spans more than 95,000 distinct CDR3 sequences, approximately 30% being singletons. The source was CD8+ T cells from cultured PBMCs, collected from culture after CMV antigen stimulation. V gene TRBV2 combines with J gene TRBJ2-5, with 7 bases that match TRBD1. The clonotype comes from a human donor in good health (CMV status not recorded). Some clones in this sample may be carry-over from other donors' samples. The CDR3 coding sequence is TGTGCCACAGGACCGGGGACAGACTTCCAAGAGACCCAGTACTTC. Protein sequence: CATGPGTDFQETQYF.